The 12 T cell receptor beta chains below come from one sample, sequenced in a study of CD8 T cells in Susac syndrome. With random hexamers, reverse transcription was performed on about 0.5 to 1 ug of RNA. TCRdb recomputed calls from the immunoSEQ multiplex PCR reads with MiXCR, one row per CDR3 protein. The sample records about 120,000 distinct CDR3 sequences, 90% to 95% being singletons. The sample taken for sequencing was CD8+ T cells from PBMCs. All receptors come from a human donor with Susac syndrome.

J is TRBJ2-1 and V is TRBV29-1; 7 bases agree with TRBD1. Per germline, CDR1 SQVTM and CDR2 ANQGSEA. The ends lost 5 bases at V and 4 bases at J; junction bases unmatched: 8. The CDR3 loop spans 14 amino acids. CDR3 DNA: TGCAGCGTTCAGGACAGGCGGTCATACAATGAGCAGTTCTTC. As protein: CSVQDRRSYNEQFF.

The rearrangement joins TRBV4-3 to TRBJ2-7; 7 positions agree with TRBD1. Germline lookup yields CDR1 LGHNA and CDR2 YSLEER. V shed 0 bases, J shed 2 bases, and the junction held 4 bases outside the gene matches. This CDR3 is 15 amino acids long. The CDR3 loop is CASSQEEGAAYEQYF. The CDR3 DNA is TGCGCCAGCAGCCAAGAAGAGGGGGCGGCCTACGAGCAGTACTTC.

The rearrangement uses TRBV11-2 and TRBJ1-1, with D unresolved. The ends were cut back, 1 base at V and 2 bases at J, with 17 bases in the middle. The CDR3 length is 17 residues. The V gene's germline CDR1 is SGHAT and CDR2 FQNNGV. The CDR3 nucleotides are TGTGCCAGCAGCTTAGTCTATGGGCCACTGATTAACACTGAAGCTTTCTTT. This translates into CASSLVYGPLINTEAFF.

The V and J genes are TRBV18 and TRBJ2-7, with 7 nucleotides matching TRBD1. Unmatched junction bases numbered 8, after V lost 3 bases and J lost 3 bases. This CDR3 has 15 amino acids. Germline V lookup: CDR1 KGHSH, CDR2 LQKENI. CDR3 in DNA: TGTGCCAGCTCACCCTTACGGGACAGCCTCTACGAGCAGTACTTC. This gives the protein CASSPLRDSLYEQYF.

This clonotype was counted once. This rearrangement joins TRBV12-3 or TRBV12-4 to TRBJ2-2, with D perhaps matching TRBD1 (5 bases). The CDR3 consists of 16 residues. The V and J ends lost 4 bases and 4 bases respectively, with 16 bases between them. This CDR3 is CASSSAAGMGTGELFF. DNA of the CDR3: TGTGCCAGCAGTTCCGCTGCAGGGATGGGCACCGGGGAGCTGTTTTTT.

This chain joins TRBV29-1 and TRBJ2-1; a weak D match, TRBD1 (6 bases). Per the germline V gene, CDR1 is SQVTM and CDR2 is ANQGSEA. CDR3 length: 12 residues. Trimming took off 6 bases at V and 1 base at J, with 7 bases between the two ends. CDR3 bases: TGCAGCGTCCAGGGGTCCTACAATGAGCAGTTCTTC. Protein product: CSVQGSYNEQFF.

This rearrangement joins TRBV18 to TRBJ1-1; D gene unclear. CDR1 is KGHSH and CDR2 is LQKENI in the germline V gene. Trimming removed 3 bases from V and 10 bases from J, with 15 bases in between. CDR3 size: 13 residues. CDR3 region: CASSPSGSPGAFF. The CDR3 DNA reads TGTGCCAGCTCACCCTCGGGCTCCCCCGGAGCTTTCTTT.

The chain uses TRBV5-6 and TRBJ2-3; a possible D gene is TRBD2 (6 bases). The germline V gene encodes CDR1 SGHDT and CDR2 YYEEEE. Trimming cost V 7 bases and J 3 bases, with 15 bases left between them. The CDR3 is 14 amino acids. The CDR3 DNA sequence: TGTGCCAGCTTTCGCCCCGGGGGAACAGATACGCAGTATTTT. It codes for CASFRPGGTDTQYF.

The chain is built from TRBV2 and TRBJ2-7, with D maybe TRBD1 (6 bases). CDR1 SNHLY and CDR2 FYNNEI come from the germline V gene. CDR3 size: 14 residues. Trimming pared 6 bases from V and 0 bases from J, leaving 12 bases between. The CDR3 region is CASSRDIGSYEQYF. For the CDR3, the DNA is TGTGCCAGCAGCCGGGACATCGGCTCCTACGAGCAGTACTTC.

The chain has TRBV25-1 and TRBJ1-2; unclear D gene. Germline CDR1 and CDR2: MGHDK and SYGVNS. The CDR3 loop spans 15 amino acids. V lost 0 bases and J 0 bases, leaving 8 bases between the germline ends. CDR3 DNA: TGTGCCAGCAGTGAATATCAGGCTGCTAACTATGGCTACACCTTC. Amino acid sequence: CASSEYQAANYGYTF.

The chain recombines TRBV25-1 with TRBJ1-2; no clear D. This CDR3 region has 13 residues. V dropped 3 bases and J dropped 1 base, with 6 bases sitting between them. Germline CDR1 is MGHDK and CDR2 is SYGVNS. The chain's CDR3 is CASSEGSNYGYTF. DNA for the CDR3: TGTGCCAGCAGTGAGGGCAGTAACTATGGCTACACCTTC.

The genes are TRBV27 and TRBJ2-1; D may be TRBD2 (6 bases). V shed 5 bases and J shed 7 bases, with 18 bases lying between them. CDR3 size: 15 residues. Germline CDR1 is MNHEY and CDR2 is SMNVEV (reference sequence). CDR3 in DNA: TGTGCCAGCAGTATGGGACTGTTAGCAGTGAATGAGCAGTTCTTC. It specifies CASSMGLLAVNEQFF.